The clone carrying this TCR beta chain was seen a few times. What it binds is unknown. Treatment described: oral pan-JAK inhibitor, 5-10 mg twice daily. The sample belongs to a study of CD8+ T cells in alopecia areata. The overall study: Scoring treated patients' severity relied on the percentage of scalp area affected.

Study-wide findings and caveats: Only a single nonresponder existed, so baseline CD8+ expansion links stay unclear. Resident alphabeta T cells of normal skin are also sequenced in scalp samples. Treatment with tofacitinib significantly lowered scalp clonality and reduced expanded CD8+ clones among the top 100.

From germline, CDR1 is SGHTA and CDR2 FQGTGA. The CDR3 totals 13 residues. V was trimmed by 5 bases and J by 8 bases, leaving 15 bases between them. Extracted RNA was reverse transcribed, and the resulting cDNA served as sequencing template. TCRdb keeps only in-frame clones here, not all; method: immunoSEQ multiplex PCR. The sample lists about 210,000 clones, under 75% occurring once. The V call is TRBV7-3, the J call TRBJ1-1; tentative D call: TRBD1 (6 bases). The source material was CD4+ T cells sorted from blood, sampled at week 4, from a patient treated with tofacitinib. This TCR was recovered from a human donor with alopecia areata. The CDR3: CASSPTGPGEAFF. The CDR3 region has the DNA TGTGCCAGCAGCCCTACAGGGCCAGGGGAAGCTTTCTTT.